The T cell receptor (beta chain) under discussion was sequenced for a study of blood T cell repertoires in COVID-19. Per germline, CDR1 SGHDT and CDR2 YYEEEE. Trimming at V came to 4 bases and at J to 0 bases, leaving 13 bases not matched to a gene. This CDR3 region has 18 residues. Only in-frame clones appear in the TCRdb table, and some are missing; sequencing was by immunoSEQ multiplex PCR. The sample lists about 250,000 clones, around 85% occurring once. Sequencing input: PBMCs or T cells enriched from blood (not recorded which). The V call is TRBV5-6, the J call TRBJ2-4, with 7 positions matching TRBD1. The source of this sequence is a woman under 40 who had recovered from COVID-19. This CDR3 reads CASSPGHGQGVAKNIQYF. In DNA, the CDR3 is TGTGCCAGCAGCCCGGGCCACGGCCAGGGGGTAGCCAAAAACATTCAGTACTTC.